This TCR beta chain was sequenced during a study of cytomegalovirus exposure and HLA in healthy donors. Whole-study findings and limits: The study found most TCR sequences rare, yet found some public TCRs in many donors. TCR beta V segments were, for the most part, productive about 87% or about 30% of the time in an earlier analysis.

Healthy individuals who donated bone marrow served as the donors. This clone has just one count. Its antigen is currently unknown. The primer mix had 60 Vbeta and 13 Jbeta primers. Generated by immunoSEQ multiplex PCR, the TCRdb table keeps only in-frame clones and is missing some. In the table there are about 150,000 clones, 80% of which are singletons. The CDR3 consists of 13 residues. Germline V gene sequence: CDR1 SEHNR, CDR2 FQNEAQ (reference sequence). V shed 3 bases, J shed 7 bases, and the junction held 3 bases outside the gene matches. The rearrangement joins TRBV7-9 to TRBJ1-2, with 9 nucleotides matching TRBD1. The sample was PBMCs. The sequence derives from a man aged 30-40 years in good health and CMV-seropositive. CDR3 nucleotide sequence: TGTGCCAGCAGCTTGGGGACAGGGCTTGGCTACACCTTC. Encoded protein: CASSLGTGLGYTF.